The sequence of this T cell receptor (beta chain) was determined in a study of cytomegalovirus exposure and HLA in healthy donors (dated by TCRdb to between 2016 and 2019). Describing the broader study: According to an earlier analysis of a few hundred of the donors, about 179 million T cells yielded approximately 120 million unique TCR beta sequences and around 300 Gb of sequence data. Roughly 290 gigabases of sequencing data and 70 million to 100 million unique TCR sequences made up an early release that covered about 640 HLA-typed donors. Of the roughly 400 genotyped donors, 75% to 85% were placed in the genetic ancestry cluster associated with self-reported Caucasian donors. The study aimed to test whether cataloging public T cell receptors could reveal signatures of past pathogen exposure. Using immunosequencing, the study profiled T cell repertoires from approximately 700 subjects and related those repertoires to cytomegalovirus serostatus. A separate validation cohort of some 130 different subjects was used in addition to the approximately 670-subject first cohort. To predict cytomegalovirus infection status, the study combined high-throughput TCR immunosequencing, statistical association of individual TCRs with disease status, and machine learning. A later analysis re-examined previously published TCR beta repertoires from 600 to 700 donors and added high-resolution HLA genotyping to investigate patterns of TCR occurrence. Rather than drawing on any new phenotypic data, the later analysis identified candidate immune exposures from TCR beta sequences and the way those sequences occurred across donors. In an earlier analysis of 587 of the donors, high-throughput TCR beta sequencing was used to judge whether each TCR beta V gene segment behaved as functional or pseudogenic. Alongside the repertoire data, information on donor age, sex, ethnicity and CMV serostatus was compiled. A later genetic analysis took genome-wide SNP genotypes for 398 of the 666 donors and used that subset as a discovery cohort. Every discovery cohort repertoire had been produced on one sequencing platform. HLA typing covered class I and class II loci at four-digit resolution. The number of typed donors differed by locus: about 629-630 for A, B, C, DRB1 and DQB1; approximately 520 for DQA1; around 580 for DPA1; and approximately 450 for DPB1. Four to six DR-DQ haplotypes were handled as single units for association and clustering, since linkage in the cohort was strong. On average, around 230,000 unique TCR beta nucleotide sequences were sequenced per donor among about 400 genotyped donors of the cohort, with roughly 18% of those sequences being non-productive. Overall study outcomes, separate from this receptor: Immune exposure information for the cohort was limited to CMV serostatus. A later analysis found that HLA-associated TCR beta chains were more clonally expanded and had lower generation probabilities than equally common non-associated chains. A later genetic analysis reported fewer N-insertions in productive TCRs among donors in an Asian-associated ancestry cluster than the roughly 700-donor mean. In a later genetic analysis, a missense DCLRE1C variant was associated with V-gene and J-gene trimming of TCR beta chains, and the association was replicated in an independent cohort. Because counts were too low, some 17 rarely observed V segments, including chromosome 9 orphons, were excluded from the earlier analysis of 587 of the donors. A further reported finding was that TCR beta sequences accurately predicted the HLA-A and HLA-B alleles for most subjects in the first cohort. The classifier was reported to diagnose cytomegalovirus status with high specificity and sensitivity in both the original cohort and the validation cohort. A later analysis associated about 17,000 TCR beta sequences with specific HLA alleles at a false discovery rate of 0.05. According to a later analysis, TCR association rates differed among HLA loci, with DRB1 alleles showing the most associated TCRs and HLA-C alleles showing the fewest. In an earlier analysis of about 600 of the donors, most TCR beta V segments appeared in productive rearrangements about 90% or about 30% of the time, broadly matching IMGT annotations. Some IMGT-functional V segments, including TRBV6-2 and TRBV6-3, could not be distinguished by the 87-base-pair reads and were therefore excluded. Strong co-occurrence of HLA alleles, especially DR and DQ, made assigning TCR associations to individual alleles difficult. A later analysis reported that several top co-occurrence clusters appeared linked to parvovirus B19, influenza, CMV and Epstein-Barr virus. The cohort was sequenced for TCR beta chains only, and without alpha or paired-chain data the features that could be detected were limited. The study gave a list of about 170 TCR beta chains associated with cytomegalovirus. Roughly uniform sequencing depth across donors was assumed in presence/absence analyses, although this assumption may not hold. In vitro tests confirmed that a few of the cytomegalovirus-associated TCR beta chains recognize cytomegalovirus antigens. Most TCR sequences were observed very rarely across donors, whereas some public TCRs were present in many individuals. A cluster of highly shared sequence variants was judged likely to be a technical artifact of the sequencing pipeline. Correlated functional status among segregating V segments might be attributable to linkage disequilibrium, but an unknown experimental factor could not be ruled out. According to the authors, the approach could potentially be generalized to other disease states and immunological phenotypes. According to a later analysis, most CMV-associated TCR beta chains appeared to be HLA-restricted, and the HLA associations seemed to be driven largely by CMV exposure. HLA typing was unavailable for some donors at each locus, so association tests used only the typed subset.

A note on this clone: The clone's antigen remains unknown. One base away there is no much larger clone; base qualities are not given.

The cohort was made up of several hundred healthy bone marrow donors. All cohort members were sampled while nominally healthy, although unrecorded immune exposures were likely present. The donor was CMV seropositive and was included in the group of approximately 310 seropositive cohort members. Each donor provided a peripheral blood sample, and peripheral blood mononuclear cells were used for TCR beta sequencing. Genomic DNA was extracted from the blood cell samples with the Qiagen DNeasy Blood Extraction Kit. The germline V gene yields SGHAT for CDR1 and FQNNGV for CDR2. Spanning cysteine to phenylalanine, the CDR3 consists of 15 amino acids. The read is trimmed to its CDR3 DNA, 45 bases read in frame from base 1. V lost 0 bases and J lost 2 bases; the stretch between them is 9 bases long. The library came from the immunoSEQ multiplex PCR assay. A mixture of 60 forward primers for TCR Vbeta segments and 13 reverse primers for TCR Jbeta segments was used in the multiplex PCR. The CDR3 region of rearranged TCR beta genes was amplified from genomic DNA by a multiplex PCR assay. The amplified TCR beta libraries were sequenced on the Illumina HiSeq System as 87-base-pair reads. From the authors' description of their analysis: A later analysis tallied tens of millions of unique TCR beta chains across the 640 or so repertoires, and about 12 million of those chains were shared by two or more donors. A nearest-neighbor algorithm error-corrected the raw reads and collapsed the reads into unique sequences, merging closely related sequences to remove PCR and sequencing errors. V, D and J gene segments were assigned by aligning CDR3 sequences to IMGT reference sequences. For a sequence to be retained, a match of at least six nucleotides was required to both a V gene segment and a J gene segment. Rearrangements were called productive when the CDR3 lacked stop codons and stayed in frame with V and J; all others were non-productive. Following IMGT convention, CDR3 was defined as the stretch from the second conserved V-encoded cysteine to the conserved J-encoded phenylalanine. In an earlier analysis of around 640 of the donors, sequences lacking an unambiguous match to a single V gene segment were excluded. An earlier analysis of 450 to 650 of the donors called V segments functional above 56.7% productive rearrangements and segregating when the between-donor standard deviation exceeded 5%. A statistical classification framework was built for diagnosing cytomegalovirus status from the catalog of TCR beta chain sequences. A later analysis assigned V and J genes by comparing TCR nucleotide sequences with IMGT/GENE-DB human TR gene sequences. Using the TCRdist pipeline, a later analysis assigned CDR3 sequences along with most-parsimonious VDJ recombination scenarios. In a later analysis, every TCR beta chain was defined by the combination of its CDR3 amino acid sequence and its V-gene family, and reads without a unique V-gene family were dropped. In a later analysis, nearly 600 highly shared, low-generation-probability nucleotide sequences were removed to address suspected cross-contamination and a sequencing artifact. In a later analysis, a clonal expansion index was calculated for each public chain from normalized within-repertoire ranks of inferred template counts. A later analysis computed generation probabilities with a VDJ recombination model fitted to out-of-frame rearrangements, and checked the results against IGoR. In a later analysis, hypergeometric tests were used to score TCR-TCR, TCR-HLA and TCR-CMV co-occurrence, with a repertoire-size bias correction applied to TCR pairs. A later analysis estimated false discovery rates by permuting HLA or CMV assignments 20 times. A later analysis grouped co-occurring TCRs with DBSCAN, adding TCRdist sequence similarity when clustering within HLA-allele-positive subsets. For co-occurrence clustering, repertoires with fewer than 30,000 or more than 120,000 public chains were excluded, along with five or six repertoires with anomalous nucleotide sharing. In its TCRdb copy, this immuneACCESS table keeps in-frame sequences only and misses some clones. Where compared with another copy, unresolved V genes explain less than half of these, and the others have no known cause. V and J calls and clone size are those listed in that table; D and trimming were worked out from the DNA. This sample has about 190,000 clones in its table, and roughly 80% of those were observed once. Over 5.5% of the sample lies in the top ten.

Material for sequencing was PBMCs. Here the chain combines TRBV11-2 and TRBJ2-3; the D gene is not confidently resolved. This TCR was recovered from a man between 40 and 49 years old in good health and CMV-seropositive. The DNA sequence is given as TGTGCCAGCAGCTTAGATCCAAAGCACACAGATACGCAGTATTTT. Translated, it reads CASSLDPKHTDTQYF.